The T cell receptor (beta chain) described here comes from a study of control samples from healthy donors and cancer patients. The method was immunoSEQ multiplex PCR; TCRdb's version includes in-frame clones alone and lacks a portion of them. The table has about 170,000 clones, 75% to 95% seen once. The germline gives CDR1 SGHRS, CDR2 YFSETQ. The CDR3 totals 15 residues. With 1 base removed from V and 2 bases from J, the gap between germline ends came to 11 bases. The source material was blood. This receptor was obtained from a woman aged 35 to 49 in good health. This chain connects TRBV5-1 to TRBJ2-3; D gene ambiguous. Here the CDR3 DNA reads TGCGCCAGCAGCTTGTCGGTGGGGTCCACAGATACGCAGTATTTT. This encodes CASSLSVGSTDTQYF.